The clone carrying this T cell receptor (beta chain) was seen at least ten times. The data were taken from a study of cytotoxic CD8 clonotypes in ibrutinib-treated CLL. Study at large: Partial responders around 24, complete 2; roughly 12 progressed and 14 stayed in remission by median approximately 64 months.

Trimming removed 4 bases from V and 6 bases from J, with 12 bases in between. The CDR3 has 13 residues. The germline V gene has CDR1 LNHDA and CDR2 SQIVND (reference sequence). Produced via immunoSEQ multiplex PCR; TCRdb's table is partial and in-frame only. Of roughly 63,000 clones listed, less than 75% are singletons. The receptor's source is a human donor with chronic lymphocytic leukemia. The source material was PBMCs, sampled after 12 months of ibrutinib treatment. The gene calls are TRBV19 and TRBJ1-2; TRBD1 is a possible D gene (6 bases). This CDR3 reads CASSNRPGDGYTF. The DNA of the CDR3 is TGTGCCAGTAGTAACCGCCCAGGGGATGGCTACACCTTC.